Each of the 20 T cell receptor beta chains below was sequenced from the same sample in a study of cytomegalovirus exposure and HLA in healthy donors. Researchers ran the PCR with 60 Vbeta and 13 Jbeta primers. The protocol was immunoSEQ multiplex PCR, while the TCRdb copy is restricted to in-frame clones and leaves out a portion. The sample includes roughly 130,000 clones, roughly two thirds of them seen just once. Sequenced material: PBMCs. The receptors were gathered from a man aged 25-40 years in good health and CMV-seropositive.

The V gene is TRBV5-6, the J gene TRBJ2-5; D is perhaps TRBD1 (7 bases). The CDR3 runs to 16 residues. Germline-derived CDR1 and CDR2 are SGHDT and YYEEEE. Trimming removed 5 bases from V and 1 base from J, with 18 bases in between. This CDR3 reads CASRPRGQGGQETQYF. The CDR3 nucleotides read TGTGCCAGCAGGCCAAGAGGGCAGGGGGGCCAAGAGACCCAGTACTTC.

This clone has just one count. V gene TRBV1 combines with J gene TRBJ2-6; the table names TRBD2, a call not compared with the DNA. TRBV1 is a documented pseudogene. This CDR3 is built from 18 residues. CDR3 nucleotide sequence: TGCACCAGCAGCAAAGGGAGAAGGGACTCCTCTGGGGCCAACGTCCTGACTTTC. Protein sequence: CTSSKGRRDSSGANVLTF.

This clone was observed a handful of times. This rearrangement joins TRBV18 to TRBJ2-3; 10 bases map to TRBD2. The CDR3 is 16 residues long. With 1 base clipped from V and 6 bases from J, the junction kept 7 bases outside the gene matches. The germline V gene has CDR1 KGHSH and CDR2 LQKENI. CDR3 amino acids: CASSPQASGRWDTQYF. For the CDR3, the DNA is TGTGCCAGCTCACCACAAGCTAGCGGGAGATGGGATACGCAGTATTTT.

This clone was picked up one time. The CDR3 reads CASSLGTGSQDYGYTF. In DNA, the CDR3 is TGCGCCAGCAGCTTGGGGACGGGATCCCAAGACTATGGCTACACCTTC. The chain combines TRBV5-1 with TRBJ1-2, with unresolved D. Germline values: CDR1 SGHRS, CDR2 YFSETQ. V shed 0 bases and J shed 3 bases, with 15 bases lying between them. This CDR3 comprises 16 residues.

The genes are TRBV9 and TRBJ1-1, with D possibly matching TRBD1 (5 bases). The V end was cut by 0 bases, the J end by 5 bases, with 17 bases between. This CDR3 has 16 amino acids. Looked up from germline, CDR1 is SGDLS and CDR2 is YYNGEE. CDR3: CASSVGPGEDGTEAFF. In DNA form, the CDR3 reads TGTGCCAGCAGCGTAGGCCCGGGGGAGGACGGGACTGAAGCTTTCTTT. Filled out from reference TRBV9 and TRBJ1-1, the complete variable domain reads DSGVTQTPKHLITATGQRVTLRCSPRSGDLSVYWYQQSLDQGLQFLIQYYNGEERAKGNILERFSAQQFPDLHSELNLSSLELGDSALYFCASSVGPGEDGTEAFFGQGTRLTVV.

On this clone itself: One junction end disagrees with the germline gene, perhaps due to a read error. J is TRBJ1-3 and V is TRBV7-7; D unclear. Germline V lookup: CDR1 SSHAT, CDR2 FNYEAQ (reference sequence). The CDR3 extends over 14 amino acids. In nucleotides, the CDR3 is TGTGCTAGCAGCTTAAGCGTCTCTGGAAACACCATATATTTT. This sequence encodes CASSLSVSGNTIYF.

The chain uses TRBV28 and TRBJ1-1; no reliable D call. The CDR3 has 14 residues. Germline V lookup: CDR1 MDHEN, CDR2 SYDVKM. Trimming stripped 1 base from V and 7 bases from J, with 13 bases between. The CDR3 protein is CASSLLYQDREAFF. As DNA, the CDR3 is TGTGCCAGCAGTTTATTATACCAGGATCGTGAAGCTTTCTTT.

The chain recombines TRBV28 with TRBJ1-5, with D possibly being TRBD1 (6 bases). CDR3 size: 17 residues. The germline gives CDR1 MDHEN, CDR2 SYDVKM. Trimming pared 6 bases from V and 1 base from J, leaving 19 bases between. CDR3 amino acids: CASSEQGIGLSNQPQHF. The CDR3, as DNA: TGTGCCAGCAGCGAACAGGGAATAGGGCTGAGCAATCAGCCCCAGCATTTT.

The V gene is TRBV4-3, the J gene TRBJ2-3; D is unresolved. CDR3 size: 15 residues. CDR1 and CDR2 from the germline V gene are LGHNA and YSLEER. Trimming pared 4 bases from V and 2 bases from J, leaving 13 bases between. For the CDR3, the DNA is TGCGCCAGCAGCCCTAAGCTCGCATTCACAGATACGCAGTATTTT. Its protein is CASSPKLAFTDTQYF.

A few counts support this clone. This chain links TRBV15 with TRBJ2-4; 7 positions match TRBD2. After removal of 1 base from V and 8 bases from J, the junction contained 5 bases not matched to a gene. The CDR3 totals 14 residues. Germline V gene sequence: CDR1 LNHNV, CDR2 YYDKDF (reference sequence). The CDR3 here is CATSRATAGDIQYF. CDR3 in DNA: TGTGCCACCAGCAGAGCAACGGCGGGGGACATTCAGTACTTC. Variable domain in full (rest from reference TRBV15 and TRBJ2-4): DAMVIQNPRYQVTQFGKPVTLSCSQTLNHNVMYWYQQKSSQAPKLLFHYYDKDFNNEADTPDNFQSRRPNTSFCFLDIRSPGLGDTAMYLCATSRATAGDIQYFGAGTRLSVL.

This clone has a handful of counts. The gene calls are TRBV10-3 and TRBJ1-3, with D perhaps matching TRBD1 (5 bases). V was shortened by 4 bases and J by 3 bases, with 22 bases between the two germline ends. The V gene's germline CDR1 is ENHRY and CDR2 SYGVKD. The CDR3 sequence is 18 residues long. The CDR3 protein is CAISVNSRDLGNGNTIYF. As DNA, the CDR3 is TGTGCCATCAGTGTTAACTCGCGGGACCTTGGTAATGGAAACACCATATATTTT.

CDR3 in DNA: TGTGCCAGCAGTTTAACCGCATCACTCTCCTACGAGCAGTACTTC. It encodes CASSLTASLSYEQYF. The rearrangement links TRBV28 to TRBJ2-7; D not resolved. Trimming stripped 2 bases from V and 0 bases from J, with 11 bases between. CDR1 and CDR2 from the germline V gene are MDHEN and SYDVKM. CDR3 length equals 15 residues. The entire variable domain, with the rest obtained from reference TRBV28 and TRBJ2-7, is as follows: DVKVTQSSRYLVKRTGEKVFLECVQDMDHENMFWYRQDPGLGLRLIYFSYDVKMKEKGDIPEGYSVSREKKERFSLILESASTNQTSMYLCASSLTASLSYEQYFGPGTRLTVT.

This chain joins TRBV6-1 and TRBJ1-5, with TRBD1 as a possible D gene (5 bases). V shed 5 bases and J shed 0 bases, with 11 bases lying between them. The germline V gene encodes CDR1 MNHNS and CDR2 SASEGT. This CDR3 has 15 residues. As DNA, the CDR3 is TGTGCCAGCAGTCCCAGTCAGGGTAGCAATCAGCCCCAGCATTTT. As protein: CASSPSQGSNQPQHF.

This clone turned up a few times. The chain combines TRBV11-2 with TRBJ2-7, with 8 bases matching TRBD1. The CDR3 consists of 14 residues. The J segment lost 0 bases and the V segment lost 6 bases, leaving 4 bases of the junction unmatched. Germline CDR1 SGHAT, CDR2 FQNNGV. The CDR3 sequence is CASRRQGSSYEQYF. CDR3 sequence (DNA): TGTGCCAGCAGGAGACAGGGGAGCTCCTACGAGCAGTACTTC.

This clone was counted a few times. The genes are TRBV6-1 and TRBJ2-3, with D perhaps TRBD2 (6 bases). The CDR3 runs 15 residues. Trimming pared 5 bases from V and 4 bases from J, leaving 16 bases between. Germline CDR1 MNHNS, CDR2 SASEGT. In nucleotides, the CDR3 is TGTGCCAGCAGTTTTGTGGGGGGAAGCGCAGATACGCAGTATTTT. Amino acids: CASSFVGGSADTQYF.

The genes are TRBV9 and TRBJ1-3, with D maybe TRBD1 (5 bases). Germline values: CDR1 SGDLS, CDR2 YYNGEE. The V end was cut by 2 bases, the J end by 2 bases, with 14 bases between. The CDR3 is 16 residues long. In DNA form, the CDR3 reads TGTGCCAGCAGCGTCGGGCGGAAGGGGCCTGGAAACACCATATATTTT. It translates to CASSVGRKGPGNTIYF.

This clone was recorded only once. The chain links TRBV2 to TRBJ2-5; D unresolved. The germline gives CDR1 SNHLY, CDR2 FYNNEI. V shed 7 bases and J shed 3 bases, with 9 bases lying between them. The CDR3 spans 12 residues. The CDR3 here is CASTLVKETQYF. Here the CDR3 DNA reads TGTGCCAGCACTCTCGTTAAAGAGACCCAGTACTTC.

This clone was recorded a few times. This chain links TRBV4-3 with TRBJ1-1, with D possibly matching TRBD1 (5 bases). Trimming pared 1 base from V and 4 bases from J, leaving 13 bases between. This CDR3 is 15 amino acids long. Germline V CDR1 and CDR2: LGHNA, YSLEER. The CDR3 region has the DNA TGCGCCAGCAGCCAAGGGGCAGGGTTGGGCACTGAAGCTTTCTTT. Encoded protein: CASSQGAGLGTEAFF.

V and J are TRBV2 and TRBJ1-4; 8 bases line up with TRBD1. The CDR3 has 17 residues. V lost 3 bases and J lost 5; bases outside the gene matches: 11. CDR1 SNHLY and CDR2 FYNNEI come from the germline V gene. The CDR3 nucleotides are TGTGCCAGCAGTGATTGGCCCGGGACAGGCGAAAATGAAAAACTGTTTTTT. Protein product: CASSDWPGTGENEKLFF.

This chain connects TRBV7-9 to TRBJ2-5; 12 nucleotides agree with TRBD2. V gave up 5 bases and J gave up 4 bases; unmatched junction bases: 5. Germline assignment: CDR1 SEHNR and CDR2 FQNEAQ (reference sequence). The CDR3 sequence is 15 residues long. The CDR3 DNA reads TGTGCCAGCAGCCGATCTAGCGGGAGGGGAGAGACCCAGTACTTC. Protein: CASSRSSGRGETQYF.